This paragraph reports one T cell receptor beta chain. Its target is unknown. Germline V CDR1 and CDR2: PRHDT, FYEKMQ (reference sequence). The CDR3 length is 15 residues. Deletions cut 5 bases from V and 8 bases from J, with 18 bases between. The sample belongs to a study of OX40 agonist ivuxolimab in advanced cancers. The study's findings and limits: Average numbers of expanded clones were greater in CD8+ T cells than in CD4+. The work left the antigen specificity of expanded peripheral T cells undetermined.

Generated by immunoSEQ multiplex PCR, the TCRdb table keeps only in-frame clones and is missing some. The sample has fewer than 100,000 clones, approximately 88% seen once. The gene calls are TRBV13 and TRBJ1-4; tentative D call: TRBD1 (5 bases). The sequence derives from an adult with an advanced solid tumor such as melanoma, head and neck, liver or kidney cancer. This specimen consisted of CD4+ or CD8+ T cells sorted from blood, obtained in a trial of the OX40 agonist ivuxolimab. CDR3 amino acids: CASSRRAGNREKLFF. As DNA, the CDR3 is TGTGCCAGCAGCCGCAGGGCGGGGAATAGAGAAAAACTGTTTTTT. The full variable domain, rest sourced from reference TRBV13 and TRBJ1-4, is AAGVIQSPRHLIKEKRETATLKCYPIPRHDTVYWYQQGPGQDPQFLISFYEKMQSDKGSIPDRFSAQQFSDYHSELNMSSLELGDSALYFCASSRRAGNREKLFFGSGTQLSVL.